This TCR beta chain was documented in a study of cytomegalovirus exposure and HLA in healthy donors. Clones were sequenced by immunoSEQ multiplex PCR, and TCRdb holds only the in-frame ones, with some missing. The profile shows hundreds of thousands of clones, roughly 90% of them singletons. This clone was detected once. The CDR3 runs 18 residues. The trim removed 5 bases at V and 4 bases at J, leaving 14 bases unmatched. CDR1 is SEHNR, CDR2 FQNEAQ, per germline (reference sequence). Sequencing was performed on PBMCs. The chain recombines TRBV7-9 with TRBJ1-2; 12 nucleotides line up with TRBD1. The TCR originated in a woman in her late teens or twenties in good health and CMV-seronegative. This CDR3 reads CASSATGTGGAGSYGYTF. CDR3 in DNA: TGTGCCAGCAGCGCTACCGGGACAGGGGGCGCGGGGAGCTATGGCTACACCTTC.